A selection of T cell receptor beta chains follows, all from one sample in a study of radiotherapy plus CTLA-4 blockade in lung cancer. Assay: immunoSEQ multiplex PCR; the TCRdb copy retains only in-frame clones and omits some. The profile shows tens of thousands of clones, about 90% of them singletons. This material consisted of peripheral blood, taken from a patient treated with radiotherapy plus ipilimumab. The origin of the receptors is a human donor with non-small cell lung cancer who had a partial response to radiotherapy plus ipilimumab. CDR3s include the opening cysteine and the closing phenylalanine or tryptophan.

cdr3_aa: CASSSEPRRFF; j_call: TRBJ2-1; v_call: TRBV5-1
cdr3_aa: CASSFRQGGFNEQFF; j_call: TRBJ2-1; v_call: TRBV7-6
cdr3_aa: CASSWKGAPRYEAFF; j_call: TRBJ1-1; v_call: TRBV28
cdr3_aa: CASTGRQSDLGGYTF; j_call: TRBJ1-2; v_call: TRBV6-1
cdr3_aa: CASLGPAGGLGYEQYF; j_call: TRBJ2-7; v_call: TRBV28
cdr3_aa: CASSETGVYTEAFF; j_call: TRBJ1-1; v_call: TRBV6-1
cdr3_aa: CASRIQSNYGYTF; j_call: TRBJ1-2; v_call: TRBV6-1
cdr3_aa: CASSIVGEGPKSYEQYF; j_call: TRBJ2-7; v_call: TRBV7-9
cdr3_aa: CASSFYRAGNTEAFF; j_call: TRBJ1-1; v_call: TRBV11-2
cdr3_aa: CASSPPGGKDGYTF; j_call: TRBJ1-2; v_call: TRBV18
cdr3_aa: CASSTRAGNQETQYF; j_call: TRBJ2-5; v_call: TRBV28
cdr3_aa: CASSVTTGEPYNEQFF; j_call: TRBJ2-1; v_call: TRBV19
cdr3_aa: CASSGLDTQYF; j_call: TRBJ2-3; v_call: TRBV9
cdr3_aa: CASSPTGEGTQYF; j_call: TRBJ2-5; v_call: TRBV18
cdr3_aa: CASGSQHPPDRIKHVSNQPQHF; j_call: TRBJ1-5; v_call: TRBV12-5
cdr3_aa: CASSTLRTGVGQPQHF; j_call: TRBJ1-5; v_call: TRBV19
cdr3_aa: CASSEIYTLQETQYF; j_call: TRBJ2-5; v_call: TRBV25-1
cdr3_aa: CAAKEEGTPFSYGYTF; j_call: TRBJ1-2; v_call: TRBV15
cdr3_aa: CASSENWLLTANEQFF; j_call: TRBJ2-1; v_call: TRBV2
cdr3_aa: CASSSGTSGPKYNEQFF; j_call: TRBJ2-1; v_call: TRBV21-1
cdr3_aa: CASGLVTGLAGGTDTQYF; j_call: TRBJ2-3; v_call: TRBV12-5
cdr3_aa: CASSSGQGSQPQHF; j_call: TRBJ1-5; v_call: TRBV7-6
cdr3_aa: CASSFSGSNSYEQYF; j_call: TRBJ2-7; v_call: TRBV27
cdr3_aa: CASSWVAGRQETQYF; j_call: TRBJ2-5; v_call: TRBV5-4
cdr3_aa: CASSNRVFRTGELFF; j_call: TRBJ2-2; v_call: TRBV7-2
cdr3_aa: CASSQKTSGSSYNEQFF; j_call: TRBJ2-1; v_call: TRBV4-3
cdr3_aa: CATRQTGTRRARSELFF; j_call: TRBJ2-2; v_call: TRBV10-3
cdr3_aa: CASSLAKWDTSGYEQYF; j_call: NA; v_call: TRBV5-1
cdr3_aa: CASSRTGGKLFF; j_call: TRBJ1-4; v_call: TRBV14
cdr3_aa: CASSLNRDSNQPQHF; j_call: TRBJ1-5; v_call: TRBV28
cdr3_aa: CASSGLARRVSSTDTQYF; j_call: TRBJ2-3; v_call: TRBV28
cdr3_aa: CASSLGGALNTEAFF; j_call: TRBJ1-1; v_call: TRBV18
cdr3_aa: CASNRTSAETQYF; j_call: TRBJ2-5; v_call: TRBV4-1
cdr3_aa: CASDATGGPYNEQFF; j_call: TRBJ2-1; v_call: TRBV14
cdr3_aa: CASSSLTGGGRSYGYTF; j_call: TRBJ1-2; v_call: TRBV5-1
cdr3_aa: CASSPPGLVGDEQFF; j_call: TRBJ2-1; v_call: TRBV5-6
cdr3_aa: CASSSDFGTQYF; j_call: TRBJ2-5; v_call: TRBV7-2
cdr3_aa: CASSSQGVLAGYTF; j_call: TRBJ1-2; v_call: TRBV27
cdr3_aa: CASSFSDRGVYGYTF; j_call: TRBJ1-2; v_call: TRBV6-1
cdr3_aa: CASSLDPETNGYTF; j_call: TRBJ1-2; v_call: TRBV5-1
cdr3_aa: CASSIEGQVYGYTF; j_call: TRBJ1-2; v_call: TRBV5-1
cdr3_aa: CATSKHRDRGGEQYF; j_call: TRBJ2-7; v_call: TRBV15
cdr3_aa: CATGRDQETQYF; j_call: TRBJ2-5; v_call: TRBV7-9
cdr3_aa: CASSLTGDKAFF; j_call: TRBJ1-1; v_call: TRBV28
cdr3_aa: CASNPGGRLPDTQYF; j_call: TRBJ2-3; v_call: TRBV28
cdr3_aa: CASPGMNTEAFF; j_call: TRBJ1-1; v_call: TRBV2